One and the same sample provided the 8 T cell receptor beta chains below, sequenced in a study of T cell changes during pregnancy in multiple sclerosis. The protocol was immunoSEQ multiplex PCR, while the TCRdb copy is restricted to in-frame clones and leaves out a portion. The data contain about 99,000 clones, 92% of them singletons. Sequences were derived from peripheral blood, sampled after pregnancy. The receptors shown here come from a female donor with multiple sclerosis, enrolled in a pregnancy study.

The V gene is TRBV18, the J gene TRBJ2-3, with 13 bases that match TRBD2. Germline V gives CDR1 KGHSH, CDR2 LQKENI. The trim removed 3 bases at V and 5 bases at J, leaving 5 bases unmatched. The CDR3 is 16 residues long. The DNA for the CDR3 is TGTGCCAGCTCACCCGGACTAGCGGGGGCGGGAGATACGCAGTATTTT. Translating gives CASSPGLAGAGDTQYF.

The chain has TRBV6-6 and TRBJ2-7; TRBD2 matches 8 bases. V shed 5 bases and J 4 bases; nucleotides not matched to a gene: 7. This CDR3 comprises 14 residues. Per germline, CDR1 MNHNY and CDR2 SVGAGI (reference sequence). CDR3 coding DNA: TGTGCCAGCAGTCAGAGCGGGAGCCGTTACGAGCAGTACTTC. It encodes CASSQSGSRYEQYF.

The chain has TRBV21-1 and TRBJ1-1; the table's D call TRBD1 went unverified against the DNA. TRBV21-1 is reported as a pseudogene. The CDR3 sequence is 15 residues long. CDR3 DNA sequence: TGTGCCAGCAGCCCTGAGACAGGGGGCCGGACTGAAGCTTTCTTT. Protein: CASSPETGGRTEAFF.

The CDR3 loop is CASESGQGNYGYTF. The CDR3 DNA follows: TGTGCCAGCGAGTCGGGACAGGGGAACTATGGCTACACCTTC. The chain links TRBV2 to TRBJ1-2; 10 positions match TRBD1. The CDR3 has 14 amino acids. Germline trimming cut 8 bases from V and 2 bases from J; bases unmatched to any gene: 5. Looked up from germline, CDR1 is SNHLY and CDR2 is FYNNEI.

The rearrangement links TRBV15 to TRBJ1-2; the D gene is possibly TRBD1 (6 bases). The CDR3 is 11 residues long. Trimming left V 11 bases short and J 8 bases short, with 15 bases between. The germline gives CDR1 LNHNV, CDR2 YYDKDF (reference sequence). CDR3 coding DNA: TGTGCCGCGGGGGGGGCGGAAGGCTACACCTTC. Translating it yields CAAGGAEGYTF.

The V gene is TRBV19, the J gene TRBJ1-5, with 7 bases identical to TRBD1. From germline, CDR1 is LNHDA and CDR2 SQIVND (reference sequence). Trimming cost V 5 bases and J 4 bases; bases outside gene matches: 11. The CDR3 runs to 16 residues. CDR3 nucleotides: TGTGCCAGTAGTCCTCCTCGGACAGGTTCAAATCAGCCCCAGCATTTT. Its protein is CASSPPRTGSNQPQHF.

This clone was picked up a small number of times. The chain recombines TRBV9 with TRBJ2-7; 8 bases map to TRBD1. V shed 0 bases, J shed 0 bases, and the junction held 14 bases outside the gene matches. This CDR3 spans 19 amino acids. Germline CDR1 SGDLS, CDR2 YYNGEE. The CDR3 here is CASSVEESSAGGSSYEQYF. In nucleotides, the CDR3 is TGTGCCAGCAGCGTAGAGGAGAGTTCGGCAGGGGGCAGCTCCTACGAGCAGTACTTC. The full variable domain, completed using reference TRBV9 and TRBJ2-7, is DSGVTQTPKHLITATGQRVTLRCSPRSGDLSVYWYQQSLDQGLQFLIQYYNGEERAKGNILERFSAQQFPDLHSELNLSSLELGDSALYFCASSVEESSAGGSSYEQYFGPGTRLTVT.

V and J are TRBV14 and TRBJ2-2, with 7 nucleotides matching TRBD2. J was trimmed by 1 base and V by 1 base; bases with no gene match: 9. CDR1 and CDR2 (germline): SGHDN, FVKESK. CDR3 length equals 18 residues. CDR3 in DNA: TGTGCCAGCAGCCAAGTAATCCTAGCGGCAATGAACACCGGGGAGCTGTTTTTT. Protein product: CASSQVILAAMNTGELFF.